This T cell receptor beta chain was sequenced for a study of T-cell reconstitution after alpha-beta-depleted transplantation in children. The study, taken as a whole, reports: Diversity of TCRbeta at day 60 was high in some patients, arising from surviving recipient T cells and thymic progenitors. Reports say that about two months after transplant, the alpha-beta T cells came out of several hundred graft clones that had expanded.

Germline-derived CDR1 and CDR2 are LNHNV and YYDKDF (reference sequence). The CDR3 runs 13 residues. Trimming removed 0 bases from V and 8 bases from J, with 8 bases in between. For this clonotype: The target antigen is unknown.

It was with unique molecular identifiers that the TCRbeta library was prepared. TCRdb re-called the PCR reads with MiXCR, one entry per CDR3 protein. The sample comprises about 470,000 distinct CDR3 sequences, 43% of which are singletons, and under 35% rests with the top ten. Sample: PBMCs, taken before TCRalphabeta/CD19-depleted stem cell transplant. The chain uses TRBV15 and TRBJ2-1, with D uncertain. The clonotype originates from a girl aged 2 to 10 with aplastic anemia, due to receive a stem cell transplant. The CDR3 DNA reads TGTGCCACCAGCAGAGACTCGGGTCATGAGCAGTTCTTC. Its translation is CATSRDSGHEQFF.